The 5 T cell receptor beta chains reported below all come from one sample, sequenced in a study of blood T cell repertoires in COVID-19. The protocol was immunoSEQ multiplex PCR, while the TCRdb copy is restricted to in-frame clones and leaves out a portion. The sample has 150,000 to 200,000 clones; approximately 86% are singletons. The sequenced sample consisted of peripheral blood. The receptors were sampled from a woman between 35 and 50 years old with COVID-19, enrolled during active disease.

V usage is TRBV5-5 and J usage is TRBJ2-3, with 8 positions matching TRBD2. J lost 2 bases, V lost 2 bases, and 10 bases had no gene match. The CDR3 covers 17 residues. Germline V lookup: CDR1 SGHKS, CDR2 YYEKEE (reference sequence). The CDR3 sequence: CASSFWLAGGSTDTQYF. CDR3 DNA: TGTGCCAGCAGCTTCTGGCTTGCGGGAGGATCCACAGATACGCAGTATTTT.

This clone was observed a few times. The CDR3 sequence is CASSFRSGTGELFF. DNA for the CDR3: TGTGCCAGCAGTTTTCGCTCGGGCACCGGGGAGCTGTTTTTT. The rearrangement joins TRBV6-2 or TRBV6-3 to TRBJ2-2; D gene ambiguous. There are 14 residues in the CDR3. V was trimmed by 4 bases and J by 4 bases, leaving 10 bases between them. Germline CDR1 MNHEY, CDR2 SVGEGT.

This clone appeared a single time. V gene TRBV18 combines with J gene TRBJ2-7; the match to TRBD1 covers 8 bases. This CDR3 region has 15 residues. Trimming at V came to 4 bases and at J to 3 bases, leaving 8 bases not matched to a gene. CDR1 and CDR2 (germline): KGHSH, LQKENI. The CDR3 DNA reads as TGTGCCAGCTCACTTCGGACAGGGCAGAGCTACGAGCAGTACTTC. Residues: CASSLRTGQSYEQYF.

The genes are TRBV4-1 and TRBJ2-7, with 8 bases matching TRBD2. Unmatched junction bases numbered 5, after V lost 1 base and J lost 0 bases. CDR1 and CDR2 from the germline V gene are MGHRA and YSYEKL. CDR3 length: 16 amino acids. The CDR3 nucleotides read TGCGCCAGCAGCCAAGCCGCGAGCGGGAGCTCCTACGAGCAGTACTTC. Protein sequence: CASSQAASGSSYEQYF.

This clone was counted once. This chain joins TRBV11-2 and TRBJ2-1; D may be TRBD1 (6 bases). Germline CDR1 SGHAT, CDR2 FQNNGV. The CDR3 is 16 amino acids. V lost 5 bases to trimming and J lost 1 base, with 15 bases between them. In DNA, the CDR3 is TGTGCCAGCAGCCGATCAGGGGACCCTTCCTACAATGAGCAGTTCTTC. The encoded protein is CASSRSGDPSYNEQFF.